A selection of T cell receptor beta chains follows, all from one sample in a study of blood T cell repertoires in COVID-19. The data were produced by immunoSEQ multiplex PCR, yet TCRdb's version contains in-frame clones alone and is incomplete. The table records about 180,000 clones, 84% of them present only once. The sequencing input was peripheral blood. The receptors stem from a human donor in a cohort sampled during active COVID-19. Both conserved end residues are part of each CDR3.

J,V,CDR3
TRBJ2-7,TRBV5-1,CASSLFRGNSEQYF
TRBJ2-7,TRBV9,CASSAGLTVYEQYF
TRBJ1-4,TRBV7-9,CASSFGDRGGEKLFF
TRBJ2-7,TRBV27,CASSFGGREQYF
TRBJ2-3,TRBV19,CASSNAGRTDTQYF
TRBJ2-2,TRBV6-6,CASRQSTGELFF
TRBJ1-1,TRBV18,CASSPVGQANTEAFF
TRBJ1-5,TRBV21-1,CASSRRGCRPQHF
TRBJ1-5,TRBV6-2/TRBV6-3,CASSDPGFVDNQPQHF
TRBJ1-2,TRBV6-5,CASSRQGNYGYTF
TRBJ1-6,TRBV7-9,CASSLRGAKAGDSPLHF
TRBJ2-7,TRBV13,CASSQRGEQYF
TRBJ1-5,TRBV19,CAAGGGRIDQPQHF
TRBJ1-4,TRBV27,CASSLNQGREKLFF
TRBJ1-2,TRBV9,CASTLLTDRAHGYTF
TRBJ2-3,TRBV12-3/TRBV12-4,CASSKTEYTQYF
TRBJ1-2,TRBV6-5,CASRTGTFYGYTF
TRBJ2-1,TRBV7-9,CASSSPYRYNEQFF
TRBJ2-7,TRBV2,CASSSSGTATYEQYF
TRBJ1-4,TRBV24-1,CATSDVGAGSIF
TRBJ1-2,TRBV4-2,CASSQDGGIDGYTF
TRBJ1-5,TRBV2,CASSEGQMDQPQHF
TRBJ2-3,TRBV11-3,CASSSGTSGGADTQYF
TRBJ2-1,TRBV20-1,CSASGTSGSNEQFF
TRBJ2-7,TRBV3-1/TRBV3-2,CASRASGGAYEQYF
TRBJ2-7,TRBV2,CASSDEGYEQYF
TRBJ2-3,TRBV5-1,CASSLNGGALADTQYF
TRBJ2-6,TRBV10-3,CAITAGTRVSGANVLTF
TRBJ1-1,TRBV14,CASSQAWRAPNTEAFF
TRBJ2-7,TRBV3-1/TRBV3-2,CASSQRGAPSGGPRSEQYF
TRBJ2-1,TRBV19,CASSMPGTGNNEQFF
TRBJ2-7,TRBV27,CASSLQGGVLEQYF
TRBJ2-7,TRBV5-1,CASSLAGTGGYEQYF
TRBJ2-1,TRBV7-8,CASTEESGLAGDNEQFF
TRBJ1-2,TRBV20-1,CSASWLRDTQPQGYTF
TRBJ1-2,TRBV20-1,CSASRDNYGYTF
TRBJ2-3,TRBV9,CASSPRQDSGTDTQYF
TRBJ1-1,TRBV5-6,CASSSPRQGALNTEAFF
TRBJ1-6,TRBV7-9,CASSLVGGGGTKNSPLHF
TRBJ2-7,TRBV2,CASRRIPGQGAREQYF
TRBJ1-1,TRBV10-3,CAIRTGGSAEAFF
TRBJ2-2,TRBV6-5,CASSRGTGELFF
TRBJ2-6,TRBV18,CASSPQGAGANVLTF
TRBJ1-2,TRBV6-6,CASSGQANYGYTF
TRBJ1-6,TRBV19,CATSGTGLNSPLHF
TRBJ2-7,TRBV2,CASSQGHLSYEQYF
TRBJ1-5,TRBV27,CARRRGGRLSNQPQHF
TRBJ2-3,TRBV5-1,CASSLAVAGAGDTQYF